This is a list of T cell receptor beta chains from one sample in a study of T cells after yellow fever vaccination. A single record per CDR3 protein comes from TCRdb applying MiXCR to the 5' RACE reads. The sample has 150,000 to 200,000 distinct CDR3 sequences, about 11% seen once. Material: CD8+ T cells sorted from PBMCs, obtained 15 days after the yellow fever booster vaccination. These receptors originate from a man between 18 and 29 years old who received the YFV17D yellow fever vaccine. The CDR3 runs from the conserved cysteine through the conserved F or W. A D gene is named only where the DNA matches it firmly. Size is omitted from some rows. Given values are once, few, many or a class for expanded clones.

>NA|15|NA|TRBV4-1|TRBJ2-3
TGCGCCAGCAGCCAAGAGTCCGGGGTACCAGATACGCAGTATTTT
CASSQESGVPDTQYF
>TRBD1|11|NA|TRBV29-1|TRBJ1-2
TGCAGCGTGACAGGGGGCGATGGCTACACCTTC
CSVTGGDGYTF
>TRBD2|14|NA|TRBV5-1|TRBJ2-1
TGCGCCAGCAGCCCGGGGACTACCTCCCCGGAGCAGTTCTTC
CASSPGTTSPEQFF
>NA|11|NA|TRBV4-2|TRBJ2-1
TGTGCCAGCAGCCAAGGAAGTGAGCAGTTCTTC
CASSQGSEQFF
>NA|13|few|TRBV5-4|TRBJ2-1
TGTGCCAGCAGCTTGATGTTGCTGGATGAGCAGTTCTTC
CASSLMLLDEQFF
>TRBD1|15|few|TRBV7-2|TRBJ2-5
TGTGCCAGCAGCTCTAGGGGGACAGGGAAGGGAGGCCAGTACTTC
CASSSRGTGKGGQYF
>NA|17|NA|TRBV5-1|TRBJ1-2
TGCGCCAGCAGCCCCCGCCCCGGGCGACAGACTAACTATGGCTACACCTTC
CASSPRPGRQTNYGYTF
>NA|13|many|TRBV4-2|TRBJ2-1
TGTGCCAGCAGCCAAGATGCCTACAATGAGCAGTTCTTC
CASSQDAYNEQFF
>NA|14|NA|TRBV27|TRBJ2-5
TGTGCCAGCAGTTTATCCCTGGGGGGAGAGACCCAGTACTTC
CASSLSLGGETQYF
>TRBD1|19|NA|TRBV6-2/TRBV6-3|TRBJ2-3
TGTGCCAGCAGTACTACCCGGGACAGTCTCTATTCTAGCACAGATACGCAGTATTTT
CASSTTRDSLYSSTDTQYF
>NA|11|few|TRBV12-3/TRBV12-4|TRBJ2-1
TGTGCCAGCAGTTTAAGCAATGAGCAGTTCTTC
CASSLSNEQFF
>NA|14|few|TRBV6-5|TRBJ1-2
TGTGCCAGCAGTTACGGGGGCGCGAACTATGGCTACACCTTC
CASSYGGANYGYTF
>NA|18|NA|TRBV7-2|TRBJ1-3
TGTGCCAGCAGCTTAGAAATTGTCGGGACGGGTGTCGCGAACACCATATATTTT
CASSLEIVGTGVANTIYF
>NA|11|NA|TRBV19|TRBJ2-1
TGTGCCAGTATAACGGGGCGGGAGCAGTTCTTC
CASITGREQFF
>TRBD2|14|few|TRBV15|TRBJ2-3
TGTGCCACCAGCACTAGCGGGGTAGTAGATACGCAGTATTTT
CATSTSGVVDTQYF